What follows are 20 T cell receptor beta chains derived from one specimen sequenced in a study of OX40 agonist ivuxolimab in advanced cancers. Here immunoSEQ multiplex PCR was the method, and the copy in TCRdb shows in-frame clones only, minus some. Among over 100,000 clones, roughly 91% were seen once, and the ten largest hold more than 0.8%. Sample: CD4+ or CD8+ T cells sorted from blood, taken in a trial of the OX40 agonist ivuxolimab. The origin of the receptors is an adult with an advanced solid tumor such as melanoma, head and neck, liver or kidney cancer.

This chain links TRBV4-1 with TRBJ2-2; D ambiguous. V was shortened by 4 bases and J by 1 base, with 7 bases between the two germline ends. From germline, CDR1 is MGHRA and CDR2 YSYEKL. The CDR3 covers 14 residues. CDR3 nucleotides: TGCGCCAGCAGCCCCAGGAGGAACACCGGGGAGCTGTTTTTT. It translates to CASSPRRNTGELFF.

CDR3 sequence reads: CASSLTPLTGAVWLNEKLFF. The CDR3 coding sequence is TGCGCCAGCAGCTTGACCCCGCTGACAGGAGCGGTATGGCTTAATGAAAAACTGTTTTTT. The rearrangement joins TRBV5-1 to TRBJ1-4, with D maybe TRBD1 (6 bases). V gave up 1 base and J gave up 4 bases, with 26 bases separating them. From germline, CDR1 is SGHRS and CDR2 YFSETQ. The CDR3 contains 20 residues.

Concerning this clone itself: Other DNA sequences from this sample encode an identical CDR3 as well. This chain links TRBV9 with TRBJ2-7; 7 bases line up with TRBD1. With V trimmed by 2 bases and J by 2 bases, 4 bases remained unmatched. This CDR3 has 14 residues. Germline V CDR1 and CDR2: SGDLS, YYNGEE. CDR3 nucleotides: TGTGCCAGCAGCGTCGACCAGGGGGCCTACGAGCAGTACTTC. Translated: CASSVDQGAYEQYF.

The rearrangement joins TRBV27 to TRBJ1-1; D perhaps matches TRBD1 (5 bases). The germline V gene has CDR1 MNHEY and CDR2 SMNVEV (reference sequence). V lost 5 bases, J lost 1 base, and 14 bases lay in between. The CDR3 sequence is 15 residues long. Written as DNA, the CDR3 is TGTGCCAGCAGTGCGCGGCCCGGGACGAACACTGAAGCTTTCTTT. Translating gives CASSARPGTNTEAFF.

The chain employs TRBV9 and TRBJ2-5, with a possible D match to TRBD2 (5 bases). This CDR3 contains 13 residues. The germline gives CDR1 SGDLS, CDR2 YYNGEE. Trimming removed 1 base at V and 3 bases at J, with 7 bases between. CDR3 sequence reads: CASSVYGKETQYF. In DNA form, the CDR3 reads TGTGCCAGCAGCGTATACGGGAAAGAGACCCAGTACTTC.

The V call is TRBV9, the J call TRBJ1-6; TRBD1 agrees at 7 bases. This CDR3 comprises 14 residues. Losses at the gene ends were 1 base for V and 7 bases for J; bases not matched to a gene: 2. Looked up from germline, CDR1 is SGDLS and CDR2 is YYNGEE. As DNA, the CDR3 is TGTGCCAGCAGCGTAAAGGGGGCCAATTCACCCCTCCACTTT. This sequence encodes CASSVKGANSPLHF.

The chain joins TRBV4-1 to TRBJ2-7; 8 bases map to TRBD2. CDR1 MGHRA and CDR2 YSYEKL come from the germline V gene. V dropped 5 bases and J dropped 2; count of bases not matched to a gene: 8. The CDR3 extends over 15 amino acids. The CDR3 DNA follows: TGCGCCAGCAGCTTAGCCCTAGCGGGCGCCTACGAGCAGTACTTC. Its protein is CASSLALAGAYEQYF.

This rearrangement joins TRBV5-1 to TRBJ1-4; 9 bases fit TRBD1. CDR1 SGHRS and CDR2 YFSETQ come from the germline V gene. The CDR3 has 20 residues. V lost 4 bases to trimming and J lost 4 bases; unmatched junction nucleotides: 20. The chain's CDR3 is CASSASRGRAWGQGNEKLFF. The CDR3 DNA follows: TGCGCCAGCAGCGCGAGCAGAGGCCGGGCGTGGGGACAGGGTAATGAAAAACTGTTTTTT.

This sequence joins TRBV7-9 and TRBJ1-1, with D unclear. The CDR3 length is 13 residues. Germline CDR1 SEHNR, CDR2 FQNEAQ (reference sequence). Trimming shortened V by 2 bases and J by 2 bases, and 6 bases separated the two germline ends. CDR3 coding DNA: TGTGCCAGCAGCTTACAGGAAAACACTGAAGCTTTCTTT. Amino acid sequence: CASSLQENTEAFF.

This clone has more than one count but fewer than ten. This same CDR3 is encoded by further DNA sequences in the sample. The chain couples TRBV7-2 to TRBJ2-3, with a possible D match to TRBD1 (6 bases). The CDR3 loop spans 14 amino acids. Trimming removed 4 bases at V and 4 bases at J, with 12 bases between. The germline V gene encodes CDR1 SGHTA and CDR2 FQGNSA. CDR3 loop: CASSSGTSPDTQYF. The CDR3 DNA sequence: TGTGCCAGCAGCTCGGGGACATCGCCAGATACGCAGTATTTT.

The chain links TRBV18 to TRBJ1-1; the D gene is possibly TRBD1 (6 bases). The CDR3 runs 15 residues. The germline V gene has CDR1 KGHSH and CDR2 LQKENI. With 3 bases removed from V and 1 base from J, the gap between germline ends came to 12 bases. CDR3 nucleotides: TGTGCCAGCTCACCCAGACAGGAGACGAACACTGAAGCTTTCTTT. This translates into CASSPRQETNTEAFF.

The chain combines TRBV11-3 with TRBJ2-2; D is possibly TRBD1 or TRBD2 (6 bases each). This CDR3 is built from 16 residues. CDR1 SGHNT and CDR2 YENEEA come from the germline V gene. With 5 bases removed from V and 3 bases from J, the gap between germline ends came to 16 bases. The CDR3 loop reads CASSAGDWGDTGELFF. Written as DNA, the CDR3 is TGTGCCAGCAGCGCAGGGGACTGGGGGGACACCGGGGAGCTGTTTTTT.

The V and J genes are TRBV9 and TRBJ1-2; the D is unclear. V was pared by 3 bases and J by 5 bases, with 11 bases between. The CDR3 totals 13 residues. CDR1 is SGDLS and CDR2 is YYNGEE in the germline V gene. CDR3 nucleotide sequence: TGTGCCAGCAGCGCCCCAGACTTTTATGGCTACACCTTC. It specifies CASSAPDFYGYTF.

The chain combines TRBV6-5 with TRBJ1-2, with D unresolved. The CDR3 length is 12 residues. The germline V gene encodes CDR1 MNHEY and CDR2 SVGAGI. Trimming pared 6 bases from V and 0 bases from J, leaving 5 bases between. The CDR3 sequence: CASSRTNYGYTF. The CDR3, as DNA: TGTGCCAGCAGCCGAACTAACTATGGCTACACCTTC.

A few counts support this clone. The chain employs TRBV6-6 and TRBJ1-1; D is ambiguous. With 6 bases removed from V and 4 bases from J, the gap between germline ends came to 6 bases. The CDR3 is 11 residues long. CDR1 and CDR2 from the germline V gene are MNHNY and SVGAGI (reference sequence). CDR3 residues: CASSGRTEAFF. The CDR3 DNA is TGTGCCAGCAGCGGGCGCACTGAAGCTTTCTTT.

CDR3 nucleotide sequence: TGTGCCAGCAGCCCTACGAGGGGGCGCGGGCCGAATGAGCAGTTCTTC. Translating it yields CASSPTRGRGPNEQFF. This chain connects TRBV11-2 to TRBJ2-1; the match to TRBD1 covers 7 bases. The CDR3 is 16 amino acids. J gave up 7 bases and V 5 bases, and 14 bases lay outside the gene matches. Germline V gives CDR1 SGHAT, CDR2 FQNNGV.

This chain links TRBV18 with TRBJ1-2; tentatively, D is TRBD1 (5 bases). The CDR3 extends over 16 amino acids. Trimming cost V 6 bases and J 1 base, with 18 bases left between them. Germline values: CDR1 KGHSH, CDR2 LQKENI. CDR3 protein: CASSPPGRTLNYGYTF. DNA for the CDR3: TGTGCCAGCTCCCCGCCGGGACGGACGCTTAACTATGGCTACACCTTC.

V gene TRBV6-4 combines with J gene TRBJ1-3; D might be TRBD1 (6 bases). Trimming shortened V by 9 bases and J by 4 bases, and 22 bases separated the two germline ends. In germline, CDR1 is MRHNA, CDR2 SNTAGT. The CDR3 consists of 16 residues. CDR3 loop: CAREPGGATLGNTIYF. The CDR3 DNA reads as TGTGCCAGGGAACCCGGGGGGGCTACTTTGGGAAACACCATATATTTT.

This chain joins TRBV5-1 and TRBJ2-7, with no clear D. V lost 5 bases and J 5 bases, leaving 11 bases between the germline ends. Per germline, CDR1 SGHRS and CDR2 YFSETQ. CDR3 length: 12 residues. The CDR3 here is CASSYENHEQYF. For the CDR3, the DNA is TGCGCCAGCAGTTACGAGAATCACGAGCAGTACTTC. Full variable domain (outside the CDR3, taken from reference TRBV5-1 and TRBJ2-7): KAGVTQTPRYLIKTRGQQVTLSCSPISGHRSVSWYQQTPGQGLQFLFEYFSETQRNKGNFPGRFSGRQFSNSRSEMNVSTLELGDSALYLCASSYENHEQYFGPGTRLTVT.

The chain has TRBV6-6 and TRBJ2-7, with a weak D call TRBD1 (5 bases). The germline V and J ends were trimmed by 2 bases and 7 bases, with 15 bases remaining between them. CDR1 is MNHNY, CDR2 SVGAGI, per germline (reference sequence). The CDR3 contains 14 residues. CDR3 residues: CASSYGQGSREQYF. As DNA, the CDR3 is TGTGCCAGCAGTTACGGGCAGGGTTCACGGGAGCAGTACTTC.